The sequence of this T cell receptor beta chain was determined in a study of cytomegalovirus exposure and HLA in healthy donors. The CDR3 is made up of 16 amino acids. Germline V gene lookup returns CDR1 MNHEY and CDR2 SMNVEV (reference sequence). Trimming removed 0 bases at V and 0 bases at J, with 9 bases between. The count of this clone is one. PCR employed 60 Vbeta and 13 Jbeta primers. This table comes from immunoSEQ multiplex PCR, and its TCRdb copy is limited to in-frame clones, with some not included. This table holds about 120,000 clones, more than 75% found once. The sequencing sample was made of PBMCs. The TCR originated in a woman aged 40 to 50 in good health and CMV-seropositive. The rearrangement uses TRBV27 and TRBJ2-4, with a weak D call TRBD2 (6 bases). This chain's CDR3 is CASSLSSGLAKNIQYF. The CDR3 coding sequence is TGTGCCAGCAGTTTATCTTCGGGACTAGCCAAAAACATTCAGTACTTC.